This is a list of T cell receptor beta chains from one sample in a study of breast tumors, draining lymph nodes, adjacent tissues. One entry per CDR3 protein, called by TCRdb with MiXCR from the multiplex PCR reads. The sample consists of about 140,000 distinct CDR3 sequences, around a third of them appearing once. Sequenced: axillary lymph node tissue. These TCRs come from a female donor with breast cancer. Some clones in this sample may be carry-over from other donors' samples. CDR3s include the opening cysteine and the closing phenylalanine or tryptophan. Each record gives: J gene, CDR3 length, V gene, CDR3 protein.

j_gene: TRBJ1-2; len: 14; v_gene: TRBV15; CDR3aa: CATSKDSIGYGYTF
j_gene: TRBJ1-3; len: 16; v_gene: TRBV7-9; CDR3aa: CASSFSKQLCRNTIYF
j_gene: TRBJ1-2; len: 14; v_gene: TRBV27; CDR3aa: CASSLWGQEYGYTF
j_gene: TRBJ2-2; len: 12; v_gene: TRBV29-1; CDR3aa: CSVSRTTGELFF
j_gene: TRBJ1-6; len: 18; v_gene: TRBV12-3/TRBV12-4; CDR3aa: CASSFRGVRSSYNSPLHF
j_gene: TRBJ1-4; len: 15; v_gene: TRBV4-1; CDR3aa: CASSQDPNRYEKLFF
j_gene: TRBJ2-3; len: 12; v_gene: TRBV10-3; CDR3aa: CATGTSEDTQYF
j_gene: TRBJ2-1; len: 16; v_gene: TRBV10-3; CDR3aa: CAIQVAGGLPYNEQFF
j_gene: TRBJ1-2; len: 15; v_gene: TRBV25-1; CDR3aa: CASSARTSGVGGYTF
j_gene: TRBJ2-6; len: 18; v_gene: TRBV2; CDR3aa: CASSENAGLLSGANVLTF
j_gene: TRBJ1-3; len: 15; v_gene: TRBV6-5; CDR3aa: CASRPGGSSGDTIYF
j_gene: TRBJ1-2; len: 12; v_gene: TRBV28; CDR3aa: CASKRRDYGYTF
j_gene: TRBJ2-1; len: 13; v_gene: TRBV25-1; CDR3aa: CASRDTVANEQFF
j_gene: TRBJ1-1; len: 13; v_gene: TRBV20-1; CDR3aa: CSAGEGLNTEAFF
j_gene: TRBJ2-7; len: 12; v_gene: TRBV25-1; CDR3aa: CASSASSYEQYF
j_gene: TRBJ2-1; len: 15; v_gene: TRBV24-1; CDR3aa: CATSDQRQGSNGQLF
j_gene: TRBJ2-4; len: 13; v_gene: TRBV6-4; CDR3aa: CASSDSAETIQCF
j_gene: TRBJ2-6; len: 18; v_gene: TRBV5-5; CDR3aa: CASSLSGVPRSGANVLTF
j_gene: TRBJ2-3; len: 15; v_gene: TRBV5-4; CDR3aa: CASRKRGASTDTQYF
j_gene: TRBJ2-6; len: 16; v_gene: TRBV6-1; CDR3aa: CASSLSPGQPANVLTF
j_gene: TRBJ2-7; len: 15; v_gene: TRBV24-1; CDR3aa: CATSDPNSPPYEQYF
j_gene: TRBJ2-5; len: 15; v_gene: TRBV7-6; CDR3aa: CASSLTGLVAETQYF
j_gene: TRBJ1-2; len: 13; v_gene: TRBV19; CDR3aa: CASRKKGRVGYTF
j_gene: TRBJ2-2; len: 12; v_gene: TRBV7-8; CDR3aa: CASSPGLSELFF
j_gene: TRBJ1-5; len: 17; v_gene: TRBV20-1; CDR3aa: CSARESTRAYSNQPQHF
j_gene: TRBJ1-6; len: 14; v_gene: TRBV5-6; CDR3aa: CASSLTGGNSPLHF
j_gene: TRBJ2-4; len: 13; v_gene: TRBV6-1; CDR3aa: CASSRQGVNIQYF
j_gene: TRBJ2-1; len: 12; v_gene: TRBV10-1; CDR3aa: CASGEGLAGQFF
j_gene: TRBJ1-1; len: 14; v_gene: TRBV5-1; CDR3aa: CATKTGQGNTEAFF
j_gene: TRBJ1-2; len: 15; v_gene: TRBV20-1; CDR3aa: CSARPAGQGGYGYTF